Shown below are 26 T cell receptor beta chains from a single sample sequenced in a study of neoadjuvant anti-PD-1 for oral cavity cancer. Generated by immunoSEQ multiplex PCR, the TCRdb table keeps only in-frame clones and is missing some. The sample shows approximately 7,100 clones, approximately 55% of them seen only once. This specimen consisted of tumor tissue, obtained before nivolumab (anti-PD-1) treatment. Every receptor here comes from a person aged 35-79 years with oral cavity squamous cell carcinoma.

A few counts support this clone. The CDR3 DNA reads TGTGCCAGTAGTAATGAACAGGGTTCCGAAAAACTGTTTTTT. It is translated as CASSNEQGSEKLFF. The V call is TRBV19, the J call TRBJ1-4; a possible D gene is TRBD1 (6 bases). From germline, CDR1 is LNHDA and CDR2 SQIVND (reference sequence). This CDR3 spans 14 amino acids. V was clipped by 4 bases and J by 8 bases, with 14 bases between them. Full variable domain (outside the CDR3, taken from reference TRBV19 and TRBJ1-4): DGGITQSPKYLFRKEGQNVTLSCEQNLNHDAMYWYRQDPGQGLRLIYYSQIVNDFQKGDIAEGYSVSREKKESFPLTVTSAQKNPTAFYLCASSNEQGSEKLFFGSGTQLSVL.

This clone occurred a few times. The rearrangement joins TRBV5-1 to TRBJ1-2; TRBD1 is a possible D gene (5 bases). The CDR3 length is 13 residues. Germline V gene lookup returns CDR1 SGHRS and CDR2 YFSETQ. The V end lost 4 bases, the J end lost 4 bases, and 11 bases lay between the germline ends. The CDR3 bases are TGCGCCAGCAGCGTCCGGGACGGCTATGGCTACACCTTC. Translation: CASSVRDGYGYTF.

This clone has more than one count but fewer than ten. This chain joins TRBV11-1 and TRBJ2-7; no firm D call. Looked up from germline, CDR1 is SGHAT and CDR2 is FQDESV (reference sequence). This CDR3 is 15 amino acids long. Trimming removed 5 bases at V and 0 bases at J, with 14 bases between. The CDR3 nucleotides read TGTGCCAGCAGCCCCGGTGAGTTCATCTCCTACGAGCAGTACTTC. This translates into CASSPGEFISYEQYF.

This clone was detected a few times. The DNA of the CDR3 is TGTGCCAGCCTGGGAACGCATGAGCAGTTCTTC. Protein: CASLGTHEQFF. The chain combines TRBV19 with TRBJ2-1; D not certain. CDR3 length equals 11 residues. Per germline, CDR1 LNHDA and CDR2 SQIVND (reference sequence). With 9 bases removed from V and 8 bases from J, the gap between germline ends came to 11 bases.

V gene TRBV7-9 combines with J gene TRBJ1-1; no definite D call. Trimming cost V 0 bases and J 8 bases, with 7 bases left between them. The length of the CDR3 is 12 residues. In germline, CDR1 is SEHNR, CDR2 FQNEAQ (reference sequence). The CDR3 protein is CASSLALGEAFF. CDR3 nucleotide sequence: TGTGCCAGCAGCTTAGCGCTCGGCGAAGCTTTCTTT. Drawing the rest from reference TRBV7-9 and TRBJ1-1, the complete variable domain is DTGVSQNPRHKITKRGQNVTFRCDPISEHNRLYWYRQTLGQGPEFLTYFQNEAQLEKSRLLSDRFSAERPKGSFSTLEIQRTEQGDSAMYLCASSLALGEAFFGQGTRLTVV.

The chain joins TRBV2 to TRBJ2-5; 13 nucleotides align to TRBD2. The CDR3 runs 21 residues. Trimming at V came to 5 bases and at J to 2 bases, leaving 20 bases not matched to a gene. Germline V gene lookup returns CDR1 SNHLY and CDR2 FYNNEI. CDR3 amino acids: CASSQPSGTSGRARNQETQYF. The CDR3 DNA reads as TGTGCCAGCAGTCAACCCTCCGGTACTAGCGGGAGGGCGAGGAATCAAGAGACCCAGTACTTC.

This chain joins TRBV27 and TRBJ2-4, with 11 positions matching TRBD1. From germline, CDR1 is MNHEY and CDR2 SMNVEV (reference sequence). The V and J ends lost 5 bases and 0 bases, in that order; junction bases with no gene match: 3. The CDR3 is 16 amino acids. The CDR3 sequence is CASSPGTGGAKNIQYF. Written as DNA, the CDR3 is TGTGCCAGCAGTCCAGGGACAGGGGGAGCCAAAAACATTCAGTACTTC.

The chain joins TRBV29-1 to TRBJ2-7; no clear D. This CDR3 has 12 amino acids. The V end was cut by 4 bases, the J end by 5 bases, with 12 bases between. Germline V CDR1 and CDR2: SQVTM, ANQGSEA. CDR3 sequence: CSVGSPRDEQYF. The CDR3 DNA sequence: TGCAGCGTTGGGTCCCCTAGGGACGAGCAGTACTTC.

The chain recombines TRBV9 with TRBJ2-5; 9 bases agree with TRBD2. The V and J ends lost 2 bases and 5 bases, in that order; junction bases with no gene match: 7. Germline V lookup: CDR1 SGDLS, CDR2 YYNGEE. The CDR3 runs 15 residues. CDR3 sequence (DNA): TGTGCCAGCAGCGTGGGGACTAGCCAAGGGGAGACCCAGTACTTC. It specifies CASSVGTSQGETQYF.

The rearrangement joins TRBV10-3 to TRBJ2-3; D is unresolved. Per germline, CDR1 ENHRY and CDR2 SYGVKD. Between the trimmed V and J ends, which lost 3 bases and 2 bases, there was a span of 6 bases. The CDR3 is 13 amino acids. The DNA for the CDR3 is TGTGCCATCAGTGACACTAACACAGATACGCAGTATTTT. This codes for CAISDTNTDTQYF.

This rearrangement joins TRBV2 to TRBJ1-4; 10 bases agree with TRBD1. This CDR3 spans 16 amino acids. The junction had 5 bases not matched to a gene; V was cut back by 1 base and J by 6 bases. The V gene's germline CDR1 is SNHLY and CDR2 FYNNEI. In nucleotides, the CDR3 is TGTGCCAGCAGTGAAGGGGTGACAGGGGGCTATGAAAAACTGTTTTTT. Protein: CASSEGVTGGYEKLFF.

This chain joins TRBV5-1 and TRBJ2-7, with 8 bases fitting TRBD1. V dropped 0 bases and J dropped 4; count of bases not matched to a gene: 3. Germline V lookup: CDR1 SGHRS, CDR2 YFSETQ. The CDR3 extends over 14 amino acids. The CDR3 is CASSLGGQGYEQYF. The CDR3 nucleotides read TGCGCCAGCAGCTTGGGTGGACAGGGATACGAGCAGTACTTC.

This clone was seen only a few times. This chain uses TRBV6-6 with TRBJ2-1; D is uncertain. The ends were cut back, 6 bases at V and 6 bases at J, with 3 bases in the middle. CDR3 length: 10 residues. CDR1 and CDR2 from the germline V gene are MNHNY and SVGAGI (reference sequence). In DNA, the CDR3 is TGTGCCAGCAGCACCAATGAGCAGTTCTTC. This codes for CASSTNEQFF.

V is TRBV19 and J is TRBJ2-5, with D perhaps given as TRBD1 or TRBD2 (5 bases each). The germline V and J ends were trimmed by 7 bases and 6 bases, with 24 bases remaining between them. Germline loops: CDR1 LNHDA, CDR2 SQIVND (reference sequence). This CDR3 spans 16 amino acids. CDR3 DNA: TGTGCCAGTACTAGGGACCCGGGCTCGGCGATAAAGACCCAGTACTTC. This gives the protein CASTRDPGSAIKTQYF.

The chain employs TRBV11-3 and TRBJ1-1; 11 bases align to TRBD1. CDR3 size: 15 residues. In germline, CDR1 is SGHNT, CDR2 YENEEA. The junction had 9 bases not matched to a gene; V was cut back by 5 bases and J by 7 bases. The CDR3 reads CASSITDRGRIEAFF. The CDR3 nucleotides read TGTGCCAGCAGCATCACGGACAGGGGGCGAATTGAAGCTTTCTTT. Looking up the rest from reference TRBV11-3 and TRBJ1-1 gives the full variable domain: EAGVVQSPRYKIIEKKQPVAFWCNPISGHNTLYWYLQNLGQGPELLIRYENEEAVDDSQLPKDRFSAERLKGVDSTLKIQPAELGDSAVYLCASSITDRGRIEAFFGQGTRLTVV.

The J gene is TRBJ2-1, the V gene TRBV2; TRBD1 is a possible D gene (6 bases). Trimming left V 7 bases short and J 0 bases short, with 10 bases between. CDR1 is SNHLY and CDR2 is FYNNEI in the germline V gene. The CDR3 is 14 residues long. This CDR3 reads CASIRGGSYNEQFF. Written as DNA, the CDR3 is TGTGCCAGCATCCGAGGGGGCTCCTACAATGAGCAGTTCTTC.

There are a few counts of this clone. The chain combines TRBV5-1 with TRBJ1-3, with D tentatively TRBD1 (6 bases). This CDR3 is built from 15 residues. V was clipped by 0 bases and J by 4 bases, with 11 bases between them. The germline CDR1 and CDR2 sequences are SGHRS and YFSETQ. The CDR3 reads CASSLGGLAGNTIYF. CDR3 bases: TGCGCCAGCAGCTTGGGGGGGCTGGCAGGAAACACCATATATTTT.

The genes are TRBV5-1 and TRBJ1-4; D is perhaps TRBD1 (6 bases). CDR3 length: 15 amino acids. The V and J ends lost 0 bases and 7 bases respectively, with 13 bases between them. The germline gives CDR1 SGHRS, CDR2 YFSETQ. The CDR3 sequence is CASSLAKGGFEKLFF. DNA of the CDR3: TGCGCCAGCAGCTTGGCCAAGGGGGGGTTTGAAAAACTGTTTTTT.

This clone showed up just a few times. The gene calls are TRBV6-5 and TRBJ1-2, with D maybe TRBD1 (6 bases). This CDR3 contains 12 residues. V was clipped by 10 bases and J by 8 bases, with 17 bases between them. The germline V gene encodes CDR1 MNHEY and CDR2 SVGAGI. CDR3 nucleotide sequence: TGTGCCACGGGGGGCAGGGGCCGCGGCTACACCTTC. It codes for CATGGRGRGYTF.

The V gene is TRBV11-2, the J gene TRBJ1-2; the match to TRBD1 covers 10 bases. CDR3 size: 15 residues. Germline CDR1 reads SGHAT; CDR2 reads FQNNGV. V was pared by 4 bases and J by 4 bases, with 6 bases of the junction left unmatched. CDR3: CASSSIRQGAYGYTF. For the CDR3, the DNA is TGTGCCAGCAGCTCCATACGACAGGGGGCCTATGGCTACACCTTC.

The V call is TRBV19, the J call TRBJ1-1, with 12 bases aligning to TRBD1. Germline V gives CDR1 LNHDA, CDR2 SQIVND (reference sequence). J gave up 4 bases and V 3 bases, and 6 bases lay outside the gene matches. The CDR3 is made up of 16 amino acids. CDR3 nucleotides: TGTGCCAGTAGTATCGGGGGGACAGGGGGCTTCACTGAAGCTTTCTTT. It codes for CASSIGGTGGFTEAFF.

CDR3 in amino acids: CASSLQSLADNEQFF. CDR3 sequence (DNA): TGTGCCAGCAGCTTGCAGTCCCTAGCGGACAATGAGCAGTTCTTC. This sequence joins TRBV7-2 and TRBJ2-1; the match to TRBD2 covers 7 bases. V lost 3 bases, J lost 5 bases, and 7 bases stayed unmatched. The CDR3 extends over 15 amino acids. Germline V CDR1 and CDR2: SGHTA, FQGNSA. Filled out from reference TRBV7-2 and TRBJ2-1, the complete variable domain reads GAGVSQSPSNKVTEKGKDVELRCDPISGHTALYWYRQSLGQGLEFLIYFQGNSAPDKSGLPSDRFSAERTGGSVSTLTIQRTQQEDSAVYLCASSLQSLADNEQFFGPGTRLTVL.

The V and J genes are TRBV5-6 and TRBJ1-1; D remains unclear. Trimming removed 3 bases at V and 11 bases at J, with 14 bases between. The CDR3 runs to 12 residues. CDR1 and CDR2 from the germline V gene are SGHDT and YYEEEE. CDR3 residues: CASSSQDINAFF. CDR3 coding DNA: TGTGCCAGCAGCTCACAAGACATAAACGCTTTCTTT.

This clone occurred a few times. The J gene is TRBJ2-2, the V gene TRBV27; D is unclear. Deletions cut 3 bases from V and 0 bases from J, with 8 bases between. CDR3 length: 15 amino acids. Germline V gene sequence: CDR1 MNHEY, CDR2 SMNVEV (reference sequence). The CDR3 spells CASSFAVPNTGELFF. The CDR3 DNA reads as TGTGCCAGCAGTTTTGCGGTTCCGAACACCGGGGAGCTGTTTTTT.

Comment on this clone: One end of the junction fails to match germline, which may point to a read error. This chain links TRBV19 with TRBJ2-5; D perhaps matches TRBD2 (5 bases). Germline assignment: CDR1 LNHDA and CDR2 SQIVND (reference sequence). This CDR3 spans 19 amino acids. For the CDR3, the DNA is TGTGTCAGTAGTATTAGAGGACTCTACTCCCTCATGGGACAAGAGACCCAGTACTTC. Its translation: CVSSIRGLYSLMGQETQYF.

The V call is TRBV7-9, the J call TRBJ2-1, with 10 bases identical to TRBD1. CDR3 size: 16 residues. Germline CDR1 and CDR2: SEHNR and FQNEAQ (reference sequence). J was trimmed by 8 bases and V by 3 bases; bases with no gene match: 10. The CDR3 reads CASSLRTGGVKDEQFF. CDR3 nucleotides: TGTGCCAGCAGCTTGAGGACAGGGGGGGTAAAGGATGAGCAGTTCTTC.